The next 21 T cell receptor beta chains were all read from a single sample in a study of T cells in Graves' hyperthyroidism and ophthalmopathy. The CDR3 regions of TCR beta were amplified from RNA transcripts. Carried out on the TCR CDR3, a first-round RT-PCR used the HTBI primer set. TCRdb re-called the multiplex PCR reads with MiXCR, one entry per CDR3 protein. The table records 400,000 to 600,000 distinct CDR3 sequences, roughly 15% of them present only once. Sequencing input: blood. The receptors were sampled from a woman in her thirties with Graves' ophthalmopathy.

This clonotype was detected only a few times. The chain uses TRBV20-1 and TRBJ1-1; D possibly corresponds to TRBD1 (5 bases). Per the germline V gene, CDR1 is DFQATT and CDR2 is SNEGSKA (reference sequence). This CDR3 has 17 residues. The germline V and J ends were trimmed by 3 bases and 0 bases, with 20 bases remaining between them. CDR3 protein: CSARDPRSQGLNTEAFF. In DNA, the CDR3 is TGCAGTGCTAGGGACCCGCGTAGCCAGGGACTGAACACTGAAGCTTTCTTT.

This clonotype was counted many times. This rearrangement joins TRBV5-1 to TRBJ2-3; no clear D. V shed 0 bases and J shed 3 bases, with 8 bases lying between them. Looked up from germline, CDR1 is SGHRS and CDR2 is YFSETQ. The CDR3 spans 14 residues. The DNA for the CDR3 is TGCGCCAGCAGCTTGGCCCAGCTAACAGATACGCAGTATTTT. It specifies CASSLAQLTDTQYF.

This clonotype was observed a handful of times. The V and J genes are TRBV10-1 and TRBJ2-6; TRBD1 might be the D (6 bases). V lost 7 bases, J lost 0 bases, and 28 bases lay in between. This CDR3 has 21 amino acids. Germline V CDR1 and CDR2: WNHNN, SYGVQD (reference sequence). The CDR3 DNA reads TGCGCCAGCAATATAAATAAAAGGACAGTAACAACTCGCTCTGGGGCCAACGTCCTGACTTTC. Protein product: CASNINKRTVTTRSGANVLTF.

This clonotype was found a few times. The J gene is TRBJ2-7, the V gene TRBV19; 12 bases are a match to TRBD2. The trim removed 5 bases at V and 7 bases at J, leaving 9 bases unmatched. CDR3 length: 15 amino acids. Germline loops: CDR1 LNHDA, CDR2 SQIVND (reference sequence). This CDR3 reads CASSPKGLAGSEQYF. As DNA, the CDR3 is TGTGCCAGTAGTCCGAAAGGACTAGCGGGGAGTGAGCAGTACTTC.

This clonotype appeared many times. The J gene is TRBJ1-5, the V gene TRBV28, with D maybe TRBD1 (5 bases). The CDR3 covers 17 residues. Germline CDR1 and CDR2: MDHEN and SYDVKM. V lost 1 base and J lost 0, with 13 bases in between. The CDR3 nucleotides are TGTGCCAGCAGTTTATATCAGGGCGGAGGTAGCAATCAGCCCCAGCATTTT. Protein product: CASSLYQGGGSNQPQHF.

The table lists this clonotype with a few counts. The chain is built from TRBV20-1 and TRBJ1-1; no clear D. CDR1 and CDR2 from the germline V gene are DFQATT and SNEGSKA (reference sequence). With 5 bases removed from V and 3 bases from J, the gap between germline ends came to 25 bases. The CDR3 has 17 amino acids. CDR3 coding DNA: TGCAGTGCTCCTGAGGCTAGTCTTCGGGGTTATGACACTGAAGCTTTCTTT. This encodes CSAPEASLRGYDTEAFF.

CDR3 protein: CASSTGTGYSTNEKLFF. The DNA of the CDR3 is TGTGCCAGTAGTACCGGGACAGGGTATTCGACTAATGAAAAACTGTTTTTT. This chain uses TRBV19 with TRBJ1-4, with 9 bases fitting TRBD1. Germline CDR1 is LNHDA and CDR2 is SQIVND (reference sequence). Trimming cost V 4 bases and J 2 bases; bases outside gene matches: 8. This CDR3 comprises 17 residues.

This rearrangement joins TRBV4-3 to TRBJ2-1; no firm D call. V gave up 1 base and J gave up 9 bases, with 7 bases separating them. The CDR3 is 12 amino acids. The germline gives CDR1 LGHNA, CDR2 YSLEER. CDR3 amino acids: CASSQGRSEQFF. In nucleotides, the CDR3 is TGCGCCAGCAGCCAAGGCAGGAGTGAGCAGTTCTTC.

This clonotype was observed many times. CDR3 DNA sequence: TGTGCCAGCAGTTACTTCCCTAGCGGGAACTCCTACGAGCAGTACTTC. Amino acids: CASSYFPSGNSYEQYF. The chain uses TRBV6-5 and TRBJ2-7; 9 bases are a match to TRBD2. Germline V CDR1 and CDR2: MNHEY, SVGAGI. The CDR3 totals 16 residues. The V gene end was trimmed by 1 base and the J gene end by 0 bases; junction bases not matched to a gene: 4.

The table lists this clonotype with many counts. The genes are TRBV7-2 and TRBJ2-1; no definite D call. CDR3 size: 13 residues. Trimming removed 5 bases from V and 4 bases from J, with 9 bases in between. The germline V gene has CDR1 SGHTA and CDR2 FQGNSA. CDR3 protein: CASSRAKYNEQFF. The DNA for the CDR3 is TGTGCCAGCAGCCGAGCTAAGTACAATGAGCAGTTCTTC.

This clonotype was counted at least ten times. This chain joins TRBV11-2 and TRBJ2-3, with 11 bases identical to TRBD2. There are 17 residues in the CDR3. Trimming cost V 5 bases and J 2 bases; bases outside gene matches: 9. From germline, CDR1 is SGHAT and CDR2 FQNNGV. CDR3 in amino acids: CASSPRLAGRITDTQYF. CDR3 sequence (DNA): TGTGCCAGCAGCCCGAGACTAGCGGGACGCATCACAGATACGCAGTATTTT.

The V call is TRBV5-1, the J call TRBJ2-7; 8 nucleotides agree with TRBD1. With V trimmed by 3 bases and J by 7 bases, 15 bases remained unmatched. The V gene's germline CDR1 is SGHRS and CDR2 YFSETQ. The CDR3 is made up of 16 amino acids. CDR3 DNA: TGCGCCAGCAGCTCGGAAAGGCCGGACAGGGTGGATGAGCAGTACTTC. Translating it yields CASSSERPDRVDEQYF.

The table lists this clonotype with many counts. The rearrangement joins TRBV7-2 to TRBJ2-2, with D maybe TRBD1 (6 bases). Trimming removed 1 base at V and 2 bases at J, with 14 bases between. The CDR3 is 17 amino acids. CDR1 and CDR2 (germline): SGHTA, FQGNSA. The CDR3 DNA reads TGTGCCAGCAGCTTAGGGGCCAGGGGCCTTAACACCGGGGAGCTGTTTTTT. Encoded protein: CASSLGARGLNTGELFF. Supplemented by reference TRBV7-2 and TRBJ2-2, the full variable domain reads GAGVSQSPSNKVTEKGKDVELRCDPISGHTALYWYRQSLGQGLEFLIYFQGNSAPDKSGLPSDRFSAERTGGSVSTLTIQRTQQEDSAVYLCASSLGARGLNTGELFFGEGSRLTVL.

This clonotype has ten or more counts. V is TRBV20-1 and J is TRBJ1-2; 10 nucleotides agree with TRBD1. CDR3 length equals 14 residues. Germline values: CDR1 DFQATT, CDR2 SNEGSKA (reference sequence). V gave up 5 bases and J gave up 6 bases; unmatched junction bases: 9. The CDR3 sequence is CSAGPTGGENGYTF. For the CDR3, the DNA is TGCAGTGCTGGACCGACAGGGGGCGAGAATGGCTACACCTTC.

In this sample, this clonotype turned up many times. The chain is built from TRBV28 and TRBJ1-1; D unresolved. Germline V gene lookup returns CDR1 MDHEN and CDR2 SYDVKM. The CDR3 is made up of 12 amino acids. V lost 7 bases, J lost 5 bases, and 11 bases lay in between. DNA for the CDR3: TGTGCCAGCAACCTAGGATGGACTGAAGCTTTCTTT. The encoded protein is CASNLGWTEAFF.

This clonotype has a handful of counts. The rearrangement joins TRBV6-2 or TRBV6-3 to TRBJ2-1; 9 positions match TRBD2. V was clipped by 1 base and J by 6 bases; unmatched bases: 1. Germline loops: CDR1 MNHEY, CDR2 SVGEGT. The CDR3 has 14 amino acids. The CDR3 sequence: CASSYFSGSNEQFF. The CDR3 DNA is TGTGCCAGCAGTTACTTTAGCGGGAGCAATGAGCAGTTCTTC.

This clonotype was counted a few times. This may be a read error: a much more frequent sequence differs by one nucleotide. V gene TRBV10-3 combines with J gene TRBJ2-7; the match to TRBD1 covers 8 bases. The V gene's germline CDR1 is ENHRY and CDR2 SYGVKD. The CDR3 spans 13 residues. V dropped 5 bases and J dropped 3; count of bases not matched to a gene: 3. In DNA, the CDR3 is TGTGCCATCAGTCCGGGACAGGTCTACGAGCAGTACTTC. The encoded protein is CAISPGQVYEQYF.

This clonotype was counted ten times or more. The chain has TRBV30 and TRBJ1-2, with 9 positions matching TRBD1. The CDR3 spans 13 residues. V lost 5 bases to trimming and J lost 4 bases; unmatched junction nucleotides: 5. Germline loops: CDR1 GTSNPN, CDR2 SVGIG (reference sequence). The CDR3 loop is CAWGTGGLYGYTF. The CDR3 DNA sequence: TGTGCCTGGGGTACAGGGGGCCTCTATGGCTACACCTTC.

CDR3 sequence: CASSFTTGNQPQHF. The DNA for the CDR3 is TGTGCCAGCAGCTTTACGACGGGCAATCAGCCCCAGCATTTT. This chain uses TRBV7-9 with TRBJ1-5, with D unresolved. The CDR3 runs to 14 residues. Trimming pared 3 bases from V and 2 bases from J, leaving 8 bases between. CDR1 and CDR2 (germline): SEHNR, FQNEAQ (reference sequence).

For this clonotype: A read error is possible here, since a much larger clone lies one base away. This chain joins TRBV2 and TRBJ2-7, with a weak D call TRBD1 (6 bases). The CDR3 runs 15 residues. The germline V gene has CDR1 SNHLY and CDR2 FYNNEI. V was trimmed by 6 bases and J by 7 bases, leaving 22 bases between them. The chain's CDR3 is CASRPTQGCNLEQYF. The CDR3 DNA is TGTGCCAGCAGACCAACACAGGGCTGTAACCTAGAGCAGTACTTC.

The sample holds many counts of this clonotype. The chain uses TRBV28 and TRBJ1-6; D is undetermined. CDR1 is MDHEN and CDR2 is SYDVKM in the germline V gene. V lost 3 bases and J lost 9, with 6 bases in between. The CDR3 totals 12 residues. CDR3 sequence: CASSFSVSPLHF. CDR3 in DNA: TGTGCCAGCAGTTTCTCGGTTTCACCCCTCCACTTT.